Included here is one TCR beta chain sequence, with context. The antigen is undetermined. These data come from a study of blood T cells in healthy people across ages. The study, taken as a whole, reports: Unsorted PBMCs blocked a conclusive comparison of naive and antigen-experienced cells. Expanded clonotype shifts may have been confounded, as the donors had an unknown CMV status.

The germline CDR1 and CDR2 sequences are LGHDT and YNNKEL (reference sequence). This CDR3 comprises 15 residues. The V and J ends lost 3 bases and 2 bases, in that order; junction bases with no gene match: 6. Peripheral blood from each donor was collected in a volume of roughly 9.2 milliliters. Primers used in a second PCR of roughly 7 to 11 cycles were a sample-barcoded 5' primer and a J-beta primer mix. MiXCR, run by TCRdb on the 5' RACE reads, gives a single entry per CDR3 protein. The sample yields around 2 million distinct CDR3 sequences, 39% seen once. This TCR was recovered from a human donor in good health. The sample consisted of blood. The chain has TRBV3-1 and TRBJ2-5; 7 nucleotides match TRBD1. CDR3 sequence: CASSHFGQVQETQYF. CDR3 nucleotide sequence: TGTGCCAGCAGCCATTTCGGACAGGTTCAAGAGACCCAGTACTTC.